The 12 T cell receptor beta chains below come from one sample, sequenced in a study of regulatory T cells in long-lasting Graves disease. The time point was: newly diagnosed GD, antithyroid drugs for less than 3 months. Scientists built the TCR library using RNA that was extracted from PBMCs. Construction of the TCR beta libraries employed iRepertoire HTBI primers in conjunction with Arm-PCR of CDR3 regions. TCRdb reprocessed the multiplex PCR reads via MiXCR and lists one record per CDR3 protein. The sample has about 320,000 distinct CDR3 sequences; 15% to 20% are singletons. The source material was peripheral blood mononuclear cells (PBMCs), sampled at new diagnosis, from a patient treated with antithyroid drugs. The receptor set was obtained from a female donor with Graves disease.

There are many counts of this clonotype. The V call is TRBV18, the J call TRBJ2-1; D is unresolved. The germline V gene encodes CDR1 KGHSH and CDR2 LQKENI. V lost 4 bases and J lost 9, with 13 bases in between. The CDR3 totals 13 residues. This CDR3 is CASSRYAWSEQFF. CDR3 nucleotides: TGTGCCAGCTCACGATACGCGTGGTCTGAGCAGTTCTTC.

Note on this clonotype: A far larger clone differs by one base, so this is likely a read error. V usage is TRBV12-3 or TRBV12-4 and J usage is TRBJ2-1, with D possibly matching TRBD1 (5 bases). The CDR3 consists of 14 residues. Trimming pared 3 bases from V and 13 bases from J, leaving 19 bases between. The DNA of the CDR3 is TGTGCCAGCAGTTTCATGACAGACCAAGAGACCCAGTTCTTC. This codes for CASSFMTDQETQFF.

The sample holds many counts of this clonotype. The chain links TRBV28 to TRBJ2-5, with 11 bases matching TRBD2. J gave up 1 base and V 4 bases, and 17 bases lay outside the gene matches. Germline lookup yields CDR1 MDHEN and CDR2 SYDVKM. This CDR3 is 20 amino acids long. CDR3 loop: CASSSRLAGWSGSSQETQYF. In DNA, the CDR3 is TGTGCCAGCAGTTCACGACTAGCGGGATGGTCGGGGTCTTCCCAAGAGACCCAGTACTTC.

This clonotype was observed at least ten times. The chain combines TRBV7-2 with TRBJ1-6, with 7 bases identical to TRBD1. V trimming: 0 bases; J trimming: 9 bases; junction bases outside the gene matches: 5. The CDR3 runs 15 residues. Germline V CDR1 and CDR2: SGHTA, FQGNSA. DNA of the CDR3: TGTGCCAGCAGCTTAGCTCCAGGGGGAGGTTCACCCCTCCACTTT. Its translation is CASSLAPGGGSPLHF. The full variable domain, completed using reference TRBV7-2 and TRBJ1-6, is GAGVSQSPSNKVTEKGKDVELRCDPISGHTALYWYRQSLGQGLEFLIYFQGNSAPDKSGLPSDRFSAERTGGSVSTLTIQRTQQEDSAVYLCASSLAPGGGSPLHFGNGTRLTVT.

J is TRBJ2-2 and V is TRBV7-9; TRBD2 agrees at 9 bases. With 2 bases clipped from V and 6 bases from J, the junction kept 7 bases outside the gene matches. The V gene's germline CDR1 is SEHNR and CDR2 FQNEAQ (reference sequence). This CDR3 comprises 16 residues. CDR3 bases: TGTGCCAGCAGCTTAATGGCGGGAGGGCCATCCGGGGAGCTGTTTTTT. This encodes CASSLMAGGPSGELFF.

This clonotype was detected ten times or more. Here the CDR3 reads CASSFTGATDEQYF. In nucleotides, the CDR3 is TGTGCCAGCAGCTTTACGGGAGCCACGGACGAGCAGTACTTC. The chain joins TRBV7-9 to TRBJ2-7, with D tentatively TRBD2 (6 bases). The length of the CDR3 is 14 residues. Germline values: CDR1 SEHNR, CDR2 FQNEAQ (reference sequence). Trimming cost V 3 bases and J 5 bases, with 14 bases left between them.

The table lists this clonotype with a few counts. This chain uses TRBV27 with TRBJ2-2; 8 bases align to TRBD1. Germline CDR1 reads MNHEY; CDR2 reads SMNVEV (reference sequence). The CDR3 is 19 amino acids. Germline trimming cut 4 bases from V and 6 bases from J; bases unmatched to any gene: 19. CDR3 residues: CASSSPRSGGYWIPGELFF. Here the CDR3 DNA reads TGTGCCAGCAGTTCTCCGAGGTCAGGGGGCTATTGGATCCCCGGGGAGCTGTTTTTT.

In its sample, this clonotype was seen many times. The CDR3 DNA follows: TGTGCCAGCAACGGGGGCGCAGGGGTCAATGAGCAGTTCTTC. Translated, it gives CASNGGAGVNEQFF. The J gene is TRBJ2-1, the V gene TRBV2; D may be TRBD1 or TRBD2 (6 bases each). Germline CDR1 SNHLY, CDR2 FYNNEI. The CDR3 contains 14 residues. The germline V and J ends were trimmed by 7 bases and 6 bases, with 16 bases remaining between them.

This clonotype came up many times. The chain recombines TRBV28 with TRBJ2-4; maybe TRBD1 (5 bases). Trimming took 6 bases from V and 0 from J, leaving 15 bases between them. Germline loops: CDR1 MDHEN, CDR2 SYDVKM. This CDR3 region has 16 residues. CDR3 in amino acids: CASSPTDSRAKNIQYF. The CDR3 DNA sequence: TGTGCCAGCAGCCCCACTGACAGTAGAGCCAAAAACATTCAGTACTTC.

This clonotype was observed at least ten times. The chain uses TRBV28 and TRBJ2-1; 15 bases fit TRBD2. The CDR3 contains 21 residues. The V segment lost 6 bases and the J segment 3 bases; nucleotides outside the gene matches: 18. Germline CDR1 reads MDHEN; CDR2 reads SYDVKM. The CDR3 loop reads CASRIKTGLAGGPRFYNEQFF. In DNA, the CDR3 is TGTGCCAGCAGGATCAAAACGGGACTAGCGGGAGGCCCGAGGTTCTACAATGAGCAGTTCTTC.

This clonotype was seen at least ten times. The chain joins TRBV15 to TRBJ2-7; 10 bases agree with TRBD2. The ends lost 3 bases at V and 3 bases at J; junction bases unmatched: 5. The CDR3 is 15 residues long. The germline CDR1 and CDR2 sequences are LNHNV and YYDKDF (reference sequence). CDR3 nucleotides: TGTGCCACCAGCAGGCCTAGCGGGAGTCTCTACGAGCAGTACTTC. Amino acid sequence: CATSRPSGSLYEQYF.

This clonotype has ten or more counts. This rearrangement joins TRBV18 to TRBJ1-1; the D gene is possibly TRBD1 (5 bases). V lost 3 bases and J 8 bases, leaving 13 bases between the germline ends. Germline CDR1 is KGHSH and CDR2 is LQKENI. The CDR3 consists of 13 residues. The CDR3 loop is CASSPLGEGEAFF. The CDR3 DNA follows: TGTGCCAGCTCACCCCTAGGGGAAGGGGAAGCTTTCTTT.